This T cell receptor beta chain was observed in a study of T-cell reconstitution after alpha-beta-depleted transplantation in children. The V and J ends lost 1 base and 5 bases, in that order; junction bases with no gene match: 14. The CDR3 runs 18 residues. The germline gives CDR1 SGHRS, CDR2 YFSETQ. For TCRbeta, the library was prepared with unique molecular identifiers. TCRdb itself ran the PCR reads through MiXCR, one entry per CDR3 protein. The data show hundreds of thousands of distinct CDR3 sequences, about 15% seen once. The specimen comprised PBMCs from the stem cell graft donor, sampled from the stem cell graft. The TCR originated in a human donor who donated a stem cell graft to a child with acute myeloid leukemia. The chain employs TRBV5-1 and TRBJ2-1; 8 bases are a match to TRBD2. The CDR3: CASSLLIIGAGENNEQFF. DNA for the CDR3: TGCGCCAGCAGCTTGCTCATAATCGGAGCGGGGGAGAACAATGAGCAGTTCTTC.